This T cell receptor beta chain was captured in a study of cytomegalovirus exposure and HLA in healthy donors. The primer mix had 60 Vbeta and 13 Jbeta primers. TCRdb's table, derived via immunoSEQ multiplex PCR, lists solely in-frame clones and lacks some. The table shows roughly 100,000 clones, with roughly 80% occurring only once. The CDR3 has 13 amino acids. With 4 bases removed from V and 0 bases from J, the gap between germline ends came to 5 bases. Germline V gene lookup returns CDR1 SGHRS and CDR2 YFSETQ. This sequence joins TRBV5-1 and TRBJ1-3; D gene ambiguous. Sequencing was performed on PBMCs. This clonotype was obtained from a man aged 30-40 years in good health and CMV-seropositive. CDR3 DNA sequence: TGCGCCAGCAGCCGGGACTCTGGAAACACCATATATTTT. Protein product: CASSRDSGNTIYF.